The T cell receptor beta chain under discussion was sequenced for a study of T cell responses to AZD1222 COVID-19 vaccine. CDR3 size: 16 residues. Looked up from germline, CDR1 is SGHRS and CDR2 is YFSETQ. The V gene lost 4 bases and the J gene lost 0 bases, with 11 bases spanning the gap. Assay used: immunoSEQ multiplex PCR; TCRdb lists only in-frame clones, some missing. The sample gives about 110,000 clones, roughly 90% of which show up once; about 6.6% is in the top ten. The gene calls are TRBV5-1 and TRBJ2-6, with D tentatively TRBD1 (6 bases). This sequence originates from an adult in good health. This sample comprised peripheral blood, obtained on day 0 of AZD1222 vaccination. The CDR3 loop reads CASSITGTSGANVLTF. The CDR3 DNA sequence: TGCGCCAGCAGCATTACAGGGACCTCTGGGGCCAACGTCCTGACTTTC. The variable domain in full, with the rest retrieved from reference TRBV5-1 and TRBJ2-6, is KAGVTQTPRYLIKTRGQQVTLSCSPISGHRSVSWYQQTPGQGLQFLFEYFSETQRNKGNFPGRFSGRQFSNSRSEMNVSTLELGDSALYLCASSITGTSGANVLTFGAGSRLTVL.